This TCR beta chain comes out of a study of cytomegalovirus exposure and HLA in healthy donors. PCR primers comprised 60 Vbeta and 13 Jbeta primers. As processed by the authors: In a later analysis, the count reached some 83 million unique TCR beta chains, with around 10 million shared. Data came from immunoSEQ multiplex PCR; TCRdb stores just in-frame clones and leaves some out. V and J calls and clone size follow that table, whereas D and trimming were derived from the DNA. The sample carries 110,000 to 150,000 clones, around 83% recorded once. This clone has a single count. The sequencing input was PBMCs. The TCR comes from a middle-aged man in good health and CMV-seropositive.

CDR3 in DNA: TGTGCCAGTACCCCCGGTGAGGCTGGAAACACCATATATTTT. This gives the protein CASTPGEAGNTIYF. This sequence joins TRBV19 and TRBJ1-3, with D unresolved. The V end was cut by 7 bases, the J end by 2 bases, with 12 bases between. The CDR3 has 14 amino acids. Germline CDR1 LNHDA, CDR2 SQIVND (reference sequence).